This T cell receptor (beta chain) was profiled in a study of blood T cell repertoires in COVID-19. Study-level background: Samples came from the United States, Italy and Spain, spanning acute and convalescent COVID-19.

The V end was cut by 6 bases, the J end by 7 bases, with 13 bases between. In germline, CDR1 is MNHEY, CDR2 SVGAGI. This CDR3 has 13 residues. Original data processing: Cell counts per sample came from amplifying reference gene primers. Method: immunoSEQ multiplex PCR; TCRdb's copy keeps in-frame clones and lacks some. Clone size and the V and J calls come from that table; the DNA yielded D and trimming. The table records 100,000 to 120,000 clones, about 80% of them present only once. The receptor's source is a middle-aged woman with acute or convalescent COVID-19. The V gene is TRBV6-5, the J gene TRBJ1-5, with no clear D. The sample was peripheral blood. The CDR3 loop is CASSRQESQPQHF. CDR3 bases: TGTGCCAGCAGCCGTCAGGAATCCCAGCCCCAGCATTTT.